Listed below are T cell receptor beta chains from one sample, sequenced in a study of blood T cell repertoires in COVID-19. Profiled with immunoSEQ multiplex PCR; TCRdb holds only in-frame clones, not every one. The sample holds 75,000 to 90,000 clones, about four fifths seen once. The sample was peripheral blood. The receptors were sampled from a woman aged 40 to 50 with active or convalescent COVID-19. CDR3s include the opening cysteine and the closing phenylalanine or tryptophan. The order of the fields is D gene, clone size, V gene, J gene, CDR3 protein, CDR3 DNA. The D gene is left open where the match is weak. Rows may omit the clone size; those that give it use once, few, many or a size class.

>TRBD2|-|TRBV12-3/TRBV12-4|TRBJ2-5
CASSPTSGETQYF
TGTGCCAGCAGTCCTACTAGCGGAGAGACCCAGTACTTC
>-|few|TRBV19|TRBJ2-2
CASSIEVSKGMFF
TGTGCCAGTAGTATAGAGGTTTCGAAGGGGATGTTTTTT
>TRBD1|-|TRBV4-2|TRBJ1-3
CASSHSRQGLSGNTIYF
TGTGCCAGCAGCCACTCCAGACAGGGGTTATCTGGAAACACCATATATTTT
>-|-|TRBV6-5|TRBJ2-5
CASSTGTQYF
TGTGCCAGCAGTACCGGGACCCAGTACTTC
>-|-|TRBV24-1|TRBJ2-2
CATSDLPQGGDTGELFF
TGTGCCACCAGTGATTTGCCTCAGGGGGGCGACACCGGGGAGCTGTTTTTT
>-|-|TRBV5-1|TRBJ2-3
CASSLALATTDTQYF
TGCGCCAGCAGCTTGGCGCTAGCGACCACAGATACGCAGTATTTT
>TRBD1|-|TRBV10-1|TRBJ1-5
CASPDRVVSQPQHF
TGCGCCAGCCCCGACAGGGTCGTCAGTCAGCCCCAGCATTTT
>TRBD2|-|TRBV10-3|TRBJ2-7
CAISDRLAGSYEQYF
TGTGCCATCAGTGACCGACTAGCGGGGTCCTACGAGCAGTACTTC
>-|-|TRBV6-6|TRBJ1-2
CASSFLQGANYGYTF
TGTGCCAGCAGTTTCCTACAGGGTGCTAACTATGGCTACACCTTC
>-|-|TRBV18|TRBJ2-1
CASSPMWEPVNEQFF
TGTGCCAGCTCACCAATGTGGGAGCCGGTCAATGAGCAGTTCTTC
>-|-|TRBV7-2|TRBJ2-2
CASSLDWARWQGTGELFF
TGTGCCAGCAGCTTAGATTGGGCCCGGTGGCAGGGCACCGGGGAGCTGTTTTTT
>-|-|TRBV27|TRBJ1-1
CASSFWGQNTEAFF
TGTGCCAGCAGTTTCTGGGGACAGAACACTGAAGCTTTCTTT
>-|-|TRBV10-3|TRBJ1-2
CAISEGGGRERNGYTF
TGTGCCATCAGTGAAGGGGGGGGCAGGGAGAGAAATGGCTACACCTTC
>-|few|TRBV9|TRBJ2-7
CASSPQSSRQSEQYF
TGTGCCAGCAGCCCTCAGTCTTCTAGACAGAGCGAGCAGTACTTC
>-|-|TRBV29-1|TRBJ1-1
CSVGNDIMNTEAFF
TGCAGCGTTGGTAACGACATCATGAACACTGAAGCTTTCTTT
>TRBD1|-|TRBV11-2|TRBJ1-1
CASSLVQSQGTVNGTEAFF
TGTGCCAGCAGCTTAGTGCAGAGTCAGGGGACAGTTAATGGCACTGAAGCTTTCTTT
>-|-|TRBV28|TRBJ1-2
CASSPGGVNYGYTF
TGTGCCAGCAGCCCGGGGGGGGTGAACTATGGCTACACCTTC
>-|-|TRBV12-3/TRBV12-4|TRBJ2-7
CASSFRLGAPRF
TGTGCCAGCAGTTTTCGCTTAGGGGCTCCTCGGTTC
>-|few|TRBV7-2|TRBJ1-5
CASSMTQTVPQHF
TGTGCCAGCAGCATGACCCAGACAGTGCCCCAGCATTTT
>TRBD1|-|TRBV5-4|TRBJ1-5
CASSSGGGNQPQHF
TGTGCCAGCAGCTCAGGGGGCGGCAATCAGCCCCAGCATTTT
>TRBD2|few|TRBV6-2/TRBV6-3|TRBJ2-1
CASPYSGGNKYNEQFF
TGTGCCAGCCCTTACTCGGGGGGAAACAAGTACAATGAGCAGTTCTTC
>-|many|TRBV6-5|TRBJ2-3
CASAQWRLTDTQYF
TGTGCCAGCGCCCAGTGGAGATTGACAGATACGCAGTATTTT
>-|-|TRBV12-3/TRBV12-4|TRBJ2-2
CASSRSTGELFF
TGTGCCAGCAGCCGGAGCACCGGGGAGCTGTTTTTT
>-|-|TRBV19|TRBJ1-1
CASIRAFLGGTEAFF
TGTGCCAGTATCCGGGCTTTTTTGGGGGGCACTGAAGCTTTCTTT
>TRBD2|few|TRBV7-2|TRBJ2-3
CASSPRLAGLPDTQYF
TGTGCCAGCAGCCCCCGACTAGCGGGACTCCCAGATACGCAGTATTTT
>-|few|TRBV23-1|TRBJ1-2
CASSQGGEQRIIGYTF
TGCGCCAGCAGTCAAGGGGGGGAACAGAGGATTATAGGGTACACCTTC
>TRBD1|once|TRBV10-3|TRBJ1-2
CAIKNRGMDGYTF
TGTGCCATCAAAAACAGGGGGATGGATGGCTACACCTTC
>TRBD1|-|TRBV19|TRBJ2-7
CASLGTGSHEQYF
TGTGCCAGCCTCGGGACAGGGTCCCACGAGCAGTACTTC
>TRBD1|-|TRBV19|TRBJ1-5
CASSIPDRVDQPQHF
TGTGCCAGTAGTATTCCCGACAGGGTGGATCAGCCCCAGCATTTT
>-|-|TRBV2|TRBJ1-1
CASSDQGVNTEAFF
TGTGCCAGCAGTGACCAAGGGGTGAACACTGAAGCTTTCTTT
>-|-|TRBV19|TRBJ2-6
CASSITGRGGANVLTF
TGTGCCAGTAGTATTACCGGCCGCGGTGGGGCCAACGTCCTGACTTTC